This T cell receptor (beta chain) is from a study of T cells in Graves' hyperthyroidism and ophthalmopathy. Authors of the study amplified TCR beta CDR3 regions from RNA transcripts. Primed by the HTBI set, a first-round RT-PCR was run on the TCR CDR3. Each CDR3 protein is one row after TCRdb ran MiXCR on the multiplex PCR reads. The data show around 800,000 distinct CDR3 sequences, with roughly 37% seen just once and approximately 10% held by the top ten. The V and J ends lost 3 bases and 5 bases, in that order; junction bases with no gene match: 5. Germline CDR1 reads SEHNR; CDR2 reads FQNEAQ (reference sequence). The CDR3 has 15 residues.

This chain uses TRBV7-9 with TRBJ2-5; 11 nucleotides line up with TRBD1. The receptor was derived from a man younger than 35 with Graves' hyperthyroidism. Source material: blood. The CDR3 loop is CASSFPGQGVETQYF. The CDR3 DNA is TGTGCCAGCAGCTTCCCGGGACAGGGGGTGGAGACCCAGTACTTC. Full variable domain (remainder filled in from reference TRBV7-9 and TRBJ2-5): DTGVSQNPRHKITKRGQNVTFRCDPISEHNRLYWYRQTLGQGPEFLTYFQNEAQLEKSRLLSDRFSAERPKGSFSTLEIQRTEQGDSAMYLCASSFPGQGVETQYFGPGTRLLVL.